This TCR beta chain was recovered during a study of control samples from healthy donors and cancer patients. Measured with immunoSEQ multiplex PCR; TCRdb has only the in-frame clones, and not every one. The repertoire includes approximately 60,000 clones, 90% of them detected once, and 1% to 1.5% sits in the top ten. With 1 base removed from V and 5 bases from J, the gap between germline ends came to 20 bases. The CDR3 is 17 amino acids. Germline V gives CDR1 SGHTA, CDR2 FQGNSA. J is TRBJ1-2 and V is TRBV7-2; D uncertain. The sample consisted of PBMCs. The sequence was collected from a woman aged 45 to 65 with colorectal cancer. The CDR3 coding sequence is TGTGCCAGCAGCTTAGAAGGGTCGCCAGAGCTCTCATATGGCTACACCTTC. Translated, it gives CASSLEGSPELSYGYTF.